This T cell receptor (beta chain) stems from a study of T cell responses to AZD1222 COVID-19 vaccine. The length of the CDR3 is 15 residues. Germline V gene data show CDR1 as MGHRA and CDR2 as YSYEKL. V lost 3 bases to trimming and J lost 6 bases; unmatched junction nucleotides: 4. Repertoires were generated with immunoSEQ multiplex PCR, while TCRdb's copy carries only in-frame clones and drops some. This sample has about 110,000 clones; about nine tenths occur once, and the top ten carry around 7.6%. This receptor was taken from an adult who received the AZD1222 COVID-19 vaccine. The rearrangement joins TRBV4-1 to TRBJ2-1; TRBD1 aligns across 11 bases. This material consisted of peripheral blood, taken 28 days after the second AZD1222 dose. The CDR3 sequence: CASSQGTGGPNEQFF. The CDR3 bases are TGCGCCAGCAGCCAGGGGACAGGGGGGCCCAATGAGCAGTTCTTC.